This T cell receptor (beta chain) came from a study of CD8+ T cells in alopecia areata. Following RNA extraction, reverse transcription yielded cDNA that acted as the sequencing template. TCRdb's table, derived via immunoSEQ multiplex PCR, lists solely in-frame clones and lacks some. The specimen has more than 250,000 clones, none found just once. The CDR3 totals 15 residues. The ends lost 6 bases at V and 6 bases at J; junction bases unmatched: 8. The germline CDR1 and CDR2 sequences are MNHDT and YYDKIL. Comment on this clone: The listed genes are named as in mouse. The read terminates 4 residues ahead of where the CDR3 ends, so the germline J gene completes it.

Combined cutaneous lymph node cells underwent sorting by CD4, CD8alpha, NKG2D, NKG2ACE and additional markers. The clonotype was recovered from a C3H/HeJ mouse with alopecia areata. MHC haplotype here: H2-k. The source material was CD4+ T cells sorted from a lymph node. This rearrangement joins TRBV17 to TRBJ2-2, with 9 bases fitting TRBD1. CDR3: CASREKGQGPGQLYF. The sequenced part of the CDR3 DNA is TGTGCTAGCAGGGAGAAGGGACAGGGCCCCGGG.